The clone carrying this T cell receptor beta chain was found once. These data come from a study of T cell changes during pregnancy in multiple sclerosis. Looked up from germline, CDR1 is SGHNT and CDR2 is YYREEE (reference sequence). The CDR3 covers 15 residues. V dropped 0 bases and J dropped 4 bases, with 13 bases sitting between them. Profiling relied on immunoSEQ multiplex PCR, and the TCRdb table lists in-frame clones only, not all of them. Here the sample spans about 46,000 clones, more than 90% being singletons. The source material was CD8+ T cells from peripheral blood mononuclear cells, sampled after pregnancy. The V gene is TRBV5-4, the J gene TRBJ2-5; weak D call: TRBD1 (7 bases). This receptor was identified in a female donor with multiple sclerosis, enrolled in a pregnancy study. The CDR3 sequence: CASSLDQGGRETQYF. The CDR3 DNA sequence: TGTGCCAGCAGCTTGGACCAGGGGGGCAGAGAGACCCAGTACTTC.